This entry is about one T cell receptor (beta chain). Prior autoimmune disease or systemic immunosuppression barred patients. Patients had blood sampled at baseline and again on cycle 4 day 1 and cycle 7 day 1. This sample is part of a study of OX40 agonist ivuxolimab in advanced cancers. Sequencing used immunoSEQ multiplex PCR; TCRdb keeps in-frame clones, though not all of them. The table records some 20,000 clones, approximately 87% of them present only once. Sequencing was performed on CD4+ or CD8+ T cells sorted from blood, taken in a trial of the OX40 agonist ivuxolimab. This receptor was obtained from an adult with an advanced solid tumor such as melanoma, head and neck, liver or kidney cancer.

DNA for the CDR3: TGTGCCAGCAGCCCCCACACAGAGCAGTACTTC. It yields the protein CASSPHTEQYF. The rearrangement uses TRBV21-1 and TRBJ2-7; the listed D gene, TRBD1, was not tested against the DNA. TRBV21-1 is flagged as a pseudogene. The CDR3 contains 11 residues.